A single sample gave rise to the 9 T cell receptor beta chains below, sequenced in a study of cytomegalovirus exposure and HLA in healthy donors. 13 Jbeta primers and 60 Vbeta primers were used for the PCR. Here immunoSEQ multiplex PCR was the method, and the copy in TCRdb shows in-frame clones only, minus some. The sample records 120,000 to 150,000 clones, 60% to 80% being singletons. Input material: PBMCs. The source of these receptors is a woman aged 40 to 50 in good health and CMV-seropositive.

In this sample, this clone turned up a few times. The DNA of the CDR3 is TGTGCCAGCAGCTTGGGTGACAGATCCACTGAAGCTTTCTTT. Its protein product is CASSLGDRSTEAFF. V usage is TRBV5-6 and J usage is TRBJ1-1; possible D gene TRBD1, 5 bases. Germline V gene data show CDR1 as SGHDT and CDR2 as YYEEEE. Trimming shortened V by 0 bases and J by 4 bases, and 10 bases separated the two germline ends. This CDR3 contains 14 residues.

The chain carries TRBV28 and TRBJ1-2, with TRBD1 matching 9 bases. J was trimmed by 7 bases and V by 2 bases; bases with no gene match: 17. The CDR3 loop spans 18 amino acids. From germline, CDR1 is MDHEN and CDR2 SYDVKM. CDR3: CASSLTRDRVPIKGGYTF. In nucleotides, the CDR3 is TGTGCCAGCAGTTTAACGCGGGACAGGGTGCCCATAAAGGGTGGCTACACCTTC.

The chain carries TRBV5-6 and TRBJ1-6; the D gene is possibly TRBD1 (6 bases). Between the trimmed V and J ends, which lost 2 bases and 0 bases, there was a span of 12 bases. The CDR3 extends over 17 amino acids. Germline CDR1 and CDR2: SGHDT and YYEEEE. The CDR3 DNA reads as TGTGCCAGCAGCTTAAGGGCAGGGGCCTCCTATAATTCACCCCTCCACTTT. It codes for CASSLRAGASYNSPLHF.

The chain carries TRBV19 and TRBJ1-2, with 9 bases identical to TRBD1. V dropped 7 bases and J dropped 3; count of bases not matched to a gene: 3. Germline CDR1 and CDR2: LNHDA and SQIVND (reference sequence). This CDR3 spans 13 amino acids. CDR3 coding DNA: TGTGCCAGTAAGGGACAGGGAGACTATGGCTACACCTTC. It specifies CASKGQGDYGYTF.

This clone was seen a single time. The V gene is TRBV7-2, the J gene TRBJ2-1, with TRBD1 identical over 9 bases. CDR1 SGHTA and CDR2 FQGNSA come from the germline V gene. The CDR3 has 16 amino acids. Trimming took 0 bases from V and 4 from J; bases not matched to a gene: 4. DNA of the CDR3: TGTGCCAGCAGCTTAGCGGGGGGACAGGGATACAATGAGCAGTTCTTC. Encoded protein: CASSLAGGQGYNEQFF.

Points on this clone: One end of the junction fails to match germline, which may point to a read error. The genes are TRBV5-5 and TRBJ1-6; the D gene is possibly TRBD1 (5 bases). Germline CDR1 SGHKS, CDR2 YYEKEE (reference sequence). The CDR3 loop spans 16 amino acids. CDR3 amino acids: CAGSLVGGPSNSPLHF. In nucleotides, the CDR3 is TGTGCCGGCAGCTTGGTGGGGGGACCCTCTAATTCACCCCTCCACTTT.

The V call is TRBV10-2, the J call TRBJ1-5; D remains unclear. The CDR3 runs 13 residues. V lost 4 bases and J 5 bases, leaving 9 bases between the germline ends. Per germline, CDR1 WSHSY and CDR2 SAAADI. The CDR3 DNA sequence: TGCGCCAGCAGTGTGCAGGCCCATCAGCCCCAGCATTTT. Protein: CASSVQAHQPQHF.

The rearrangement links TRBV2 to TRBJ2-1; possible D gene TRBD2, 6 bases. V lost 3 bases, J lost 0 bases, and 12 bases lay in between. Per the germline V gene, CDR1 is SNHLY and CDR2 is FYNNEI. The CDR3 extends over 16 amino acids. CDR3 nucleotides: TGTGCCAGCAGTGATAAGGGACTTAGCTCCTACAATGAGCAGTTCTTC. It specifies CASSDKGLSSYNEQFF.

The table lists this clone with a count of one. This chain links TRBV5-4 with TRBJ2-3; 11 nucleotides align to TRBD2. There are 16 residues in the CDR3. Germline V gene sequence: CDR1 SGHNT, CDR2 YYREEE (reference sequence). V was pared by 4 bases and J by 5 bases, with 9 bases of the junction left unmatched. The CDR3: CASSSLAGGRGDTQYF. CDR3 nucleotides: TGTGCCAGCAGCAGTCTAGCGGGGGGACGCGGAGATACGCAGTATTTT.